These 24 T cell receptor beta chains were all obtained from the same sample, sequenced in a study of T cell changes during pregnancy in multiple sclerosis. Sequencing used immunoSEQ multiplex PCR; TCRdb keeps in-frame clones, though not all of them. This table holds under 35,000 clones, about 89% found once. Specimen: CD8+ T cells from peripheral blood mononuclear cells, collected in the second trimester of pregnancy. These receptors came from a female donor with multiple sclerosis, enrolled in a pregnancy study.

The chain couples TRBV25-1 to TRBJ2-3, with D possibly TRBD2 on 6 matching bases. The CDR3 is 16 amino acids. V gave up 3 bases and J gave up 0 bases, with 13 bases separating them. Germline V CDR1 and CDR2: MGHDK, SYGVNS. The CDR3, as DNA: TGTGCCAGCAGTGACCGGGCGGGGCGGAGCACAGATACGCAGTATTTT. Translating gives CASSDRAGRSTDTQYF.

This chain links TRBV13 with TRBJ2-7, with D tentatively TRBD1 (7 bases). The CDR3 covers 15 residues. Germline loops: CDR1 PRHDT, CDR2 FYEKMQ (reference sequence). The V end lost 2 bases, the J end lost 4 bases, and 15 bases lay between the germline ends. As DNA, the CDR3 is TGTGCCAGCAGCTTATCCCAGGGGGAGGTATACGAGCAGTACTTC. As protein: CASSLSQGEVYEQYF. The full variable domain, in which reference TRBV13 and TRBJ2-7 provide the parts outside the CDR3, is AAGVIQSPRHLIKEKRETATLKCYPIPRHDTVYWYQQGPGQDPQFLISFYEKMQSDKGSIPDRFSAQQFSDYHSELNMSSLELGDSALYFCASSLSQGEVYEQYFGPGTRLTVT.

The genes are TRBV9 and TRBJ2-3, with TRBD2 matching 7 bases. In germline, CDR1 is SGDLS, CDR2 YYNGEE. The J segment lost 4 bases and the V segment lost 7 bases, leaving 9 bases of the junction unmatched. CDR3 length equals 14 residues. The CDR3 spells CASGSRERADTQYF. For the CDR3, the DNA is TGTGCCAGCGGTTCGCGGGAGAGAGCAGATACGCAGTATTTT. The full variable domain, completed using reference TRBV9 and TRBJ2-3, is DSGVTQTPKHLITATGQRVTLRCSPRSGDLSVYWYQQSLDQGLQFLIQYYNGEERAKGNILERFSAQQFPDLHSELNLSSLELGDSALYFCASGSRERADTQYFGPGTRLTVL.

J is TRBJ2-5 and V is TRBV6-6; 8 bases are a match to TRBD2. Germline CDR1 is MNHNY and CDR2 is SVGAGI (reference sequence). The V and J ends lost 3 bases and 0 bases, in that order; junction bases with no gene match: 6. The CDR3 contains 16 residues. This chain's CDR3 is CASSYEEAGDQETQYF. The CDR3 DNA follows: TGTGCCAGCAGTTATGAGGAAGCGGGAGACCAAGAGACCCAGTACTTC.

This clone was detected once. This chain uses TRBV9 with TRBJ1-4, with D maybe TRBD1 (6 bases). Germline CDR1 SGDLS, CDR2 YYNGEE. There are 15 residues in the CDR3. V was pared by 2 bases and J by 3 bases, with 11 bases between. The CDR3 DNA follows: TGTGCCAGCAGCGTCGGACAGACAGCTAATGAAAAACTGTTTTTT. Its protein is CASSVGQTANEKLFF.

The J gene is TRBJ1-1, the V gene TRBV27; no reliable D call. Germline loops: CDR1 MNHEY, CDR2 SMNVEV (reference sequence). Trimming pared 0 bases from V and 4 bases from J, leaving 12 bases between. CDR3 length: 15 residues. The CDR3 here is CASSLSVRHLTEAFF. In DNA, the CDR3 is TGTGCCAGCAGTTTATCAGTAAGACACCTCACTGAAGCTTTCTTT.

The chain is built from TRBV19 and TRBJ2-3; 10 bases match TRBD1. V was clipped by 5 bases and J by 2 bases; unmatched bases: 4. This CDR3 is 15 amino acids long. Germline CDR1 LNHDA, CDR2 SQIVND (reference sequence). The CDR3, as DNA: TGTGCCAGTAGTGCGGGGACAGGGGACACAGATACGCAGTATTTT. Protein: CASSAGTGDTDTQYF.

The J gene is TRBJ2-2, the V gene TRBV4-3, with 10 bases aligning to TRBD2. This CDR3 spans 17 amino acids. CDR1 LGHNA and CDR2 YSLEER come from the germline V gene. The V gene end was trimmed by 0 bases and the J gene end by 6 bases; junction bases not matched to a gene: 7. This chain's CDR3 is CASSQDPSGSIPGELFF. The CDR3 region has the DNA TGCGCCAGCAGCCAAGACCCTAGCGGGAGTATACCCGGGGAGCTGTTTTTT.

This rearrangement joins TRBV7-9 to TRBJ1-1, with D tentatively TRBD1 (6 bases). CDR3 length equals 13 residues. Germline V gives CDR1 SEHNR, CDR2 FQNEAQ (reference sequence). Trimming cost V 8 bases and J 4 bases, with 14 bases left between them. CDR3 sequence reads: CASGGGRGTEAFF. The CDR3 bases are TGTGCCAGCGGGGGGGGGCGCGGCACTGAAGCTTTCTTT.

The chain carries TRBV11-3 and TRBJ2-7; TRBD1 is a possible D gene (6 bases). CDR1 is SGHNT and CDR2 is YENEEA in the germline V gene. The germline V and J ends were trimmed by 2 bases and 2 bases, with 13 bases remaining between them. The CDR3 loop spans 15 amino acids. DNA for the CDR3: TGTGCCAGCAGCTTAATGGCAGGGGTACCCTACGAGCAGTACTTC. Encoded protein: CASSLMAGVPYEQYF.

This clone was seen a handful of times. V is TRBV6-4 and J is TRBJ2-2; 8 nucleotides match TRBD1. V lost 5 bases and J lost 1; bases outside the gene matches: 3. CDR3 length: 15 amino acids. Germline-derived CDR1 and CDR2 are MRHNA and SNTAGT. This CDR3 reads CASSPGTGNTGELFF. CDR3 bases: TGTGCCAGCAGTCCAGGGACAGGGAACACCGGGGAGCTGTTTTTT.

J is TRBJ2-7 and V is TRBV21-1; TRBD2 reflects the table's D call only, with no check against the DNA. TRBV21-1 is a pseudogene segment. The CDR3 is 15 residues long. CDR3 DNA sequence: TGTGCCAGCAGCAACCGGAGCGGGAGGCCCGACGAGCAGTACTTC. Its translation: CASSNRSGRPDEQYF.

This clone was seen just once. The CDR3 protein is CASSLAGTGIEQYF. The CDR3 DNA reads TGCGCCAGCAGCTTGGCTGGGACAGGGATCGAGCAGTACTTC. The chain is built from TRBV5-1 and TRBJ2-7, with 9 bases that match TRBD1. Germline CDR1 SGHRS, CDR2 YFSETQ. CDR3 length: 14 residues. Germline trimming cut 0 bases from V and 6 bases from J; bases unmatched to any gene: 4.

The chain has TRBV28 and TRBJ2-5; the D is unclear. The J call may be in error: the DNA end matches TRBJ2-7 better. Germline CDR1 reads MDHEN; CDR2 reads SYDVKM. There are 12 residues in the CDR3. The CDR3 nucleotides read TGTGCCAGCAGTTTAGTGGAGTACGAGCAGTACTTC. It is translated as CASSLVEYEQYF.

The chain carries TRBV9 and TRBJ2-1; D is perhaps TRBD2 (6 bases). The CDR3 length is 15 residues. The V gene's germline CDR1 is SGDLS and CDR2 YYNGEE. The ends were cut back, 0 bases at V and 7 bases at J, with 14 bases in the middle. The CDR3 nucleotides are TGTGCCAGCAGCGTAGACGGGAGAAGTGGAAATGAGCAGTTCTTC. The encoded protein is CASSVDGRSGNEQFF.

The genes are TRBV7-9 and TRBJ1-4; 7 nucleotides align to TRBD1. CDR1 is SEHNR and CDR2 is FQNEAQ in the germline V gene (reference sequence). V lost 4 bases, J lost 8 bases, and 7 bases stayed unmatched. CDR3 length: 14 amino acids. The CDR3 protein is CASSSTGDWEKLFF. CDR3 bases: TGTGCCAGCAGCTCAACAGGGGATTGGGAAAAACTGTTTTTT.

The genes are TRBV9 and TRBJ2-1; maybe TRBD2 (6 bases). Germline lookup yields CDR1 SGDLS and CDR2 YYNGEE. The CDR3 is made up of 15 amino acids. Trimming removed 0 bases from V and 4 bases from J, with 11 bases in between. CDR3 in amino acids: CASSVGGGPYNEQFF. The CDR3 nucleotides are TGTGCCAGCAGCGTAGGGGGAGGACCGTACAATGAGCAGTTCTTC.

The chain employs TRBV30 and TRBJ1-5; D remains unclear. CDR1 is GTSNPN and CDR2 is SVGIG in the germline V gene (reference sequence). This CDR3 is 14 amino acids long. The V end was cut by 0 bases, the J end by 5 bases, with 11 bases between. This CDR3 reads CAWSVNPDYQPQHF. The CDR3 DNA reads TGTGCCTGGAGTGTAAATCCCGACTATCAGCCCCAGCATTTT.

For the CDR3, the DNA is TGTGCCAGCAGTCCATTTCAGCGGATCCTGGATGATGAGCAGTTCTTC. Amino acid sequence: CASSPFQRILDDEQFF. The gene calls are TRBV2 and TRBJ2-1, with a weak D call TRBD2 (5 bases). The germline CDR1 and CDR2 sequences are SNHLY and FYNNEI. Trimming took 5 bases from V and 8 from J, leaving 22 bases between them. The CDR3 runs to 16 residues. Full variable domain (outside the CDR3, taken from reference TRBV2 and TRBJ2-1): EPEVTQTPSHQVTQMGQEVILRCVPISNHLYFYWYRQILGQKVEFLVSFYNNEISEKSEIFDDQFSVERPDGSNFTLKIRSTKLEDSAMYFCASSPFQRILDDEQFFGPGTRLTVL.

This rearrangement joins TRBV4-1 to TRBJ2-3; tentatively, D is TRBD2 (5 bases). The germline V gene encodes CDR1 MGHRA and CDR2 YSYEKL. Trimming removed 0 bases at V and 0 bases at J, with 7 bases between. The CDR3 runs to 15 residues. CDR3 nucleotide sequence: TGCGCCAGCAGCCAAGAGAAGCGGAGCACAGATACGCAGTATTTT. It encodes CASSQEKRSTDTQYF.

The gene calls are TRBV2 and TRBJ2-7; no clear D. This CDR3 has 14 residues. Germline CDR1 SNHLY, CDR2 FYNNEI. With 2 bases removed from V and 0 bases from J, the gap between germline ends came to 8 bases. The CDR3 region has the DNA TGTGCCAGCAGTGAATTGCAGGTCTCCTACGAGCAGTACTTC. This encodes CASSELQVSYEQYF.

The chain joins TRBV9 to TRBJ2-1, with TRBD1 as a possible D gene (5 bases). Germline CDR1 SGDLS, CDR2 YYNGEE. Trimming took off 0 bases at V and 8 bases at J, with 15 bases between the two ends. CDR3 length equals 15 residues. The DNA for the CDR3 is TGTGCCAGCAGCGTAGGAGCATCTCCAGGGCATGAGCAGTTCTTC. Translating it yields CASSVGASPGHEQFF.

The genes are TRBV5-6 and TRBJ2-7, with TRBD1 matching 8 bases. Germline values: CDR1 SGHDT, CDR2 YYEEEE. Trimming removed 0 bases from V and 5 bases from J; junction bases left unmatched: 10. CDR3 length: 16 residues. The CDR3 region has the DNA TGTGCCAGCAGCTTGGTGGCCTCAGGGGGCTTTAACGAGCAGTACTTC. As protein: CASSLVASGGFNEQYF.

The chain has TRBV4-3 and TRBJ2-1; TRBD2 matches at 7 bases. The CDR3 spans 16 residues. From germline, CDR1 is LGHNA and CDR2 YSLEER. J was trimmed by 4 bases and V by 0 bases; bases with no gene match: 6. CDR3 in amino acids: CASSQDGLAEYNEQFF. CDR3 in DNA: TGCGCCAGCAGCCAAGATGGCCTAGCGGAATACAATGAGCAGTTCTTC.